Shown below are 30 T cell receptor beta chains from a single sample sequenced in a study of OX40 agonist ivuxolimab in advanced cancers. Sequencing used immunoSEQ multiplex PCR; TCRdb keeps in-frame clones, though not all of them. The sample consists of 60,000 to 80,000 clones, 80% to 95% of them appearing once. The sequencing here drew on CD4+ or CD8+ T cells sorted from blood, taken in a trial of the OX40 agonist ivuxolimab. The receptor set was obtained from an adult with an advanced solid tumor such as melanoma, head and neck, liver or kidney cancer.

The chain links TRBV19 to TRBJ2-1, with D uncertain. Per germline, CDR1 LNHDA and CDR2 SQIVND (reference sequence). V was cut by 4 bases and J by 14 bases, with 15 bases left in between. CDR3 length: 12 residues. CDR3 sequence (DNA): TGTGCCAGTAGTAACCGGGCACATGGGGAGTTCTTC. Its protein is CASSNRAHGEFF.

The V and J genes are TRBV27 and TRBJ2-1; D remains unclear. In germline, CDR1 is MNHEY, CDR2 SMNVEV (reference sequence). The germline V and J ends were trimmed by 3 bases and 15 bases, with 12 bases remaining between them. The CDR3 contains 11 residues. CDR3: CASSFPASRFF. The CDR3 region has the DNA TGTGCCAGCAGTTTCCCCGCTAGTAGGTTCTTC.

The rearrangement links TRBV12-5 to TRBJ2-2; unclear D gene. Trimming removed 0 bases at V and 2 bases at J, with 4 bases between. Germline CDR1 and CDR2: LGHNT and FRNRAP. The CDR3 is made up of 14 amino acids. In DNA form, the CDR3 reads TGTGCTAGTGGTTTGGTACCCAACACCGGGGAGCTGTTTTTT. It codes for CASGLVPNTGELFF.

CDR3 bases: TGTGCCAGCACCTTCCGGACGTGGGGGGCCTCACTTGATACGCAGTATTTT. Translating it yields CASTFRTWGASLDTQYF. The rearrangement links TRBV27 to TRBJ2-3; D may correspond to TRBD1 or TRBD2 (6 bases each). V was cut by 7 bases and J by 6 bases, with 26 bases left in between. Germline V gene lookup returns CDR1 MNHEY and CDR2 SMNVEV (reference sequence). The CDR3 contains 17 residues.

This clone appeared once. V usage is TRBV18 and J usage is TRBJ2-7, with a weak D call TRBD1 (6 bases). The V gene's germline CDR1 is KGHSH and CDR2 LQKENI. The CDR3 spans 13 residues. The V gene lost 1 base and the J gene lost 6 bases, with 10 bases spanning the gap. CDR3 in DNA: TGTGCCAGCTCACCACAGGGGGATGGCGAGCAGTACTTC. Its translation is CASSPQGDGEQYF.

This chain uses TRBV5-1 with TRBJ2-3, with D perhaps matching TRBD1 (5 bases). V was cut by 4 bases and J by 2 bases, with 11 bases left in between. The CDR3 is 14 residues long. The germline V gene has CDR1 SGHRS and CDR2 YFSETQ. The CDR3 DNA follows: TGCGCCAGCAGCATACAGGTAGTCACAGATACGCAGTATTTT. Translated, it gives CASSIQVVTDTQYF.

This chain joins TRBV29-1 and TRBJ2-3, with TRBD2 as a possible D gene (5 bases). V lost 1 base, J lost 4 bases, and 12 bases lay in between. The CDR3 spans 14 residues. CDR1 is SQVTM, CDR2 ANQGSEA, per germline. The DNA of the CDR3 is TGCAGCGTTGAAGGGACCGCCGGGGCAGATACGCAGTATTTT. It specifies CSVEGTAGADTQYF.

The chain joins TRBV18 to TRBJ2-5; tentative D call: TRBD2 (5 bases). V lost 4 bases and J 1 base, leaving 7 bases between the germline ends. CDR1 and CDR2 from the germline V gene are KGHSH and LQKENI. This CDR3 has 13 residues. The CDR3 DNA reads TGTGCCAGCTCACTAGCGCCCCAAGAGACCCAGTACTTC. It specifies CASSLAPQETQYF.

The V call is TRBV27, the J call TRBJ1-5; D might be TRBD1 (5 bases). The V gene's germline CDR1 is MNHEY and CDR2 SMNVEV (reference sequence). Trimming cost V 5 bases and J 4 bases, with 12 bases left between them. The CDR3 length is 14 residues. The chain's CDR3 is CASSPRDGNQPQHF. The CDR3 nucleotides read TGTGCCAGCAGTCCACGGGACGGTAATCAGCCCCAGCATTTT.

V gene TRBV30 combines with J gene TRBJ1-2, with D perhaps TRBD1 (6 bases). Germline CDR1 reads GTSNPN; CDR2 reads SVGIG (reference sequence). The CDR3 is 12 amino acids. V was pared by 1 base and J by 3 bases, with 6 bases between. CDR3 residues: CAWSGTDYGYTF. As DNA, the CDR3 is TGTGCCTGGAGTGGGACAGACTATGGCTACACCTTC.

The chain recombines TRBV18 with TRBJ2-7; 9 nucleotides align to TRBD1. The junction had 9 bases not matched to a gene; V was cut back by 2 bases and J by 4 bases. The CDR3 loop spans 16 amino acids. The V gene's germline CDR1 is KGHSH and CDR2 LQKENI. CDR3: CASSPNPGTGSYEQYF. The DNA for the CDR3 is TGTGCCAGCTCACCAAATCCTGGGACAGGGTCGTACGAGCAGTACTTC.

The genes are TRBV5-1 and TRBJ2-7; TRBD1 or TRBD2 may be the D gene (5 bases each). Looked up from germline, CDR1 is SGHRS and CDR2 is YFSETQ. This CDR3 has 14 residues. Trimming cost V 4 bases and J 2 bases, with 13 bases left between them. CDR3 DNA sequence: TGCGCCAGCAGCGGGGTGGGGGTTGCCTACGAGCAGTACTTC. It codes for CASSGVGVAYEQYF.

The chain is built from TRBV10-1 and TRBJ2-7, with 7 bases matching TRBD2. J was trimmed by 4 bases and V by 3 bases; bases with no gene match: 6. From germline, CDR1 is WNHNN and CDR2 SYGVQD (reference sequence). This CDR3 has 14 residues. The CDR3 loop is CASSEGSGGYEQYF. The CDR3 nucleotides read TGCGCCAGCAGTGAAGGGTCGGGGGGATACGAGCAGTACTTC.

This chain joins TRBV7-9 and TRBJ2-7; a weak D match, TRBD2 (5 bases). The CDR3 is made up of 15 amino acids. Deletions cut 3 bases from V and 3 bases from J, with 15 bases between. CDR1 is SEHNR and CDR2 is FQNEAQ in the germline V gene (reference sequence). This chain's CDR3 is CASSFQEGRLYEQYF. The CDR3 DNA reads TGTGCCAGCAGCTTTCAAGAGGGCCGTCTCTACGAGCAGTACTTC.

The CDR3, as DNA: TGTGCCAGTAGTGCACGGACAGAGACTTACACAGATACGCAGTATTTT. Its translation is CASSARTETYTDTQYF. The chain employs TRBV19 and TRBJ2-3, with a tentative D call TRBD1 (6 bases). This CDR3 is 16 amino acids long. The ends were cut back, 5 bases at V and 2 bases at J, with 17 bases in the middle. Looked up from germline, CDR1 is LNHDA and CDR2 is SQIVND (reference sequence).

The rearrangement links TRBV5-1 to TRBJ2-5; TRBD2 might be the D (5 bases). The ends were cut back, 1 base at V and 5 bases at J, with 12 bases in the middle. This CDR3 has 14 amino acids. Germline V gene data show CDR1 as SGHRS and CDR2 as YFSETQ. This CDR3 is CASSLSYRGETQYF. CDR3 nucleotides: TGCGCCAGCAGCTTGAGTTACCGCGGGGAGACCCAGTACTTC.

This clone appeared a few times. This chain uses TRBV5-1 with TRBJ2-3, with D maybe TRBD1 (7 bases). Per germline, CDR1 SGHRS and CDR2 YFSETQ. V lost 4 bases and J 0 bases, leaving 15 bases between the germline ends. CDR3 length: 16 amino acids. The CDR3 nucleotides read TGCGCCAGCAGCGCCGGCGGGACAGCGAGCACAGATACGCAGTATTTT. This translates into CASSAGGTASTDTQYF.

V gene TRBV19 combines with J gene TRBJ2-1; 8 positions match TRBD2. The CDR3 runs 17 residues. V lost 0 bases and J lost 9; bases outside the gene matches: 13. The germline V gene encodes CDR1 LNHDA and CDR2 SQIVND (reference sequence). Written as DNA, the CDR3 is TGTGCCAGTAGTATAGACGGGAGGGATACTACAATGGGTGAGCAGTTCTTC. This gives the protein CASSIDGRDTTMGEQFF.

The chain links TRBV29-1 to TRBJ2-7, with 7 nucleotides matching TRBD1. Trimming at V came to 6 bases and at J to 6 bases, leaving 8 bases not matched to a gene. CDR1 and CDR2 from the germline V gene are SQVTM and ANQGSEA. The CDR3 is 12 amino acids. The CDR3 DNA reads as TGCAGCGTCACAGGGGTGGCAGGCGAGCAGTACTTC. Protein: CSVTGVAGEQYF.

V gene TRBV5-4 combines with J gene TRBJ2-5; TRBD2 is a possible D gene (6 bases). The CDR3 is 14 residues long. The germline V gene has CDR1 SGHNT and CDR2 YYREEE (reference sequence). V lost 0 bases to trimming and J lost 6 bases, with 12 bases between them. The CDR3 DNA follows: TGTGCCAGCAGCTTGGCCGGGACTGCAAAGACCCAGTACTTC. Translating it yields CASSLAGTAKTQYF.

The gene calls are TRBV5-4 and TRBJ2-7, with D possibly being TRBD1 or TRBD2 (6 bases each). The CDR3 is 14 amino acids. Germline V lookup: CDR1 SGHNT, CDR2 YYREEE (reference sequence). V was pared by 1 base and J by 3 bases, with 11 bases between. The CDR3, as DNA: TGTGCCAGCAGCTTGAGAGGGGGGATCTACGAGCAGTACTTC. Amino acids: CASSLRGGIYEQYF.

The rearrangement uses TRBV5-1 and TRBJ2-5, with TRBD2 matching 7 bases. Matching the DNA end better, TRBJ2-7 makes the J call doubtful. CDR3 length: 15 amino acids. Looked up from germline, CDR1 is SGHRS and CDR2 is YFSETQ. The CDR3 nucleotides are TGCGCCAGCAGAGGGGTGGGAGGGACTATATACGAGCAGTACTTC. It codes for CASRGVGGTIYEQYF.

V gene TRBV7-2 combines with J gene TRBJ1-5, with 8 nucleotides matching TRBD1. CDR1 and CDR2 (germline): SGHTA, FQGNSA. CDR3 length: 14 residues. The J segment lost 7 bases and the V segment lost 3 bases, leaving 5 bases of the junction unmatched. CDR3 residues: CASSFRSGGQPQHF. The CDR3 DNA is TGTGCCAGCAGCTTTCGGTCAGGGGGCCAGCCCCAGCATTTT.

This rearrangement joins TRBV6-1 to TRBJ2-5; D is uncertain. Trimming left V 3 bases short and J 5 bases short, with 16 bases between. Looked up from germline, CDR1 is MNHNS and CDR2 is SASEGT. The length of the CDR3 is 15 residues. This CDR3 is CASSDDWVGLETQYF. The CDR3 DNA follows: TGTGCCAGCAGTGATGACTGGGTCGGCTTGGAGACCCAGTACTTC.

This clone was counted only a few times. The rearrangement links TRBV27 to TRBJ2-7; D gene uncertain. Trimming cost V 4 bases and J 3 bases, with 10 bases left between them. This CDR3 spans 13 amino acids. Germline V CDR1 and CDR2: MNHEY, SMNVEV (reference sequence). CDR3 amino acids: CASSSVNDYEQYF. The CDR3 nucleotides read TGTGCCAGCAGTTCTGTCAATGACTACGAGCAGTACTTC.

This clone was observed a single time. V and J are TRBV5-1 and TRBJ2-5; D remains ambiguous. Trimming pared 1 base from V and 0 bases from J, leaving 10 bases between. This CDR3 comprises 15 residues. CDR1 is SGHRS and CDR2 is YFSETQ in the germline V gene. The CDR3 protein is CASSLTGRYQETQYF. The CDR3 nucleotides are TGCGCCAGCAGCTTGACCGGGCGATACCAAGAGACCCAGTACTTC. Full variable domain (remainder filled in from reference TRBV5-1 and TRBJ2-5): KAGVTQTPRYLIKTRGQQVTLSCSPISGHRSVSWYQQTPGQGLQFLFEYFSETQRNKGNFPGRFSGRQFSNSRSEMNVSTLELGDSALYLCASSLTGRYQETQYFGPGTRLLVL.

The genes are TRBV10-3 and TRBJ2-7; D is uncertain. V lost 6 bases to trimming and J lost 2 bases, with 5 bases between them. The CDR3 is 11 residues long. Germline V gene sequence: CDR1 ENHRY, CDR2 SYGVKD. DNA of the CDR3: TGTGCCATCAGACAGACCTACGAGCAGTACTTC. Its protein product is CAIRQTYEQYF.

The chain uses TRBV19 and TRBJ1-5; no clear D gene. Deletions cut 6 bases from V and 1 base from J, with 7 bases between. This CDR3 contains 13 residues. Germline V gene sequence: CDR1 LNHDA, CDR2 SQIVND (reference sequence). CDR3 nucleotides: TGTGCCAGTAGCGCACAGAGCAATCAGCCCCAGCATTTT. Translated: CASSAQSNQPQHF.

This chain connects TRBV10-1 to TRBJ2-7; D is unresolved. Trimming cost V 0 bases and J 2 bases, with 14 bases left between them. CDR1 and CDR2 (germline): WNHNN, SYGVQD (reference sequence). The CDR3 is made up of 16 amino acids. The DNA of the CDR3 is TGCGCCAGCAGTGAGTCGGGTGGCGCGGCGACCTACGAGCAGTACTTC. Protein product: CASSESGGAATYEQYF.

V usage is TRBV19 and J usage is TRBJ2-2; the D is unclear. V gave up 3 bases and J gave up 7 bases, with 18 bases separating them. Germline values: CDR1 LNHDA, CDR2 SQIVND (reference sequence). This CDR3 region has 16 residues. The CDR3 sequence is CASSMIPVQSNGELFF. In DNA, the CDR3 is TGTGCCAGTAGTATGATACCGGTACAGTCGAACGGGGAGCTGTTTTTT.